This T cell receptor (beta chain) derives from a study of CD8+ T cells in alopecia areata. On the study more broadly: Patients remained on tofacitinib for 6 to 18 months and then went 6 months without it.

The CDR3 runs to 13 residues. Germline loops: CDR1 SQVTM, CDR2 ANQGSEA. The V gene end was trimmed by 5 bases and the J gene end by 4 bases; junction bases not matched to a gene: 7. Study observations and caveats: A single nonresponder leaves the baseline CD8+ expansion link to response uncertain.

For this clone: As yet, its antigen is unknown.

Extracted RNA was reverse transcribed into cDNA, the sequencing template. Libraries were prepared by immunoSEQ multiplex PCR; TCRdb keeps only in-frame clonotypes and omits some of them. The sample carries more than 100,000 clones, 53% recorded once. Treatment of the sample: oral pan-JAK inhibitor, 5-10 mg twice daily. This TCR came from a human donor with alopecia areata. This material consisted of CD4+ T cells sorted from blood, taken at week 4, from a patient treated with tofacitinib. The chain employs TRBV29-1 and TRBJ1-1; TRBD1 matches at 7 bases. CDR3 DNA: TGCAGCGTTAGGAGGGGGACAGCCACTGAAGCTTTCTTT. Its translation is CSVRRGTATEAFF.